The rows below give T cell receptor beta chains drawn from one sample of a study of identical twins. Each CDR3 protein gets one entry after TCRdb re-called the 5' RACE reads with MiXCR. The data contain 200,000 to 300,000 distinct CDR3 sequences, roughly a tenth of them singletons. Sequences were obtained from memory T cells sorted from blood. The receptors shown here come from a man over 45 in good health. Each CDR3 is given with its conserved first and last residue. Fields, in order: clone size, D gene, J gene, V gene, CDR3 DNA, CDR3 protein. The D gene is left open where the match is weak. The size entry is marked missing in some rows and otherwise reads once, few, many or a size class.

few TRBD2 TRBJ2-1 TRBV28 TGTGCCAGCAGTACGCCAGCGGGAGATCTCGGGAATGAGCAGTTCTTC CASSTPAGDLGNEQFF
many . TRBJ1-2 TRBV28 TGTGCCAGCAGTTTCGCCGGCGCCACTTATGGCTACACCTTC CASSFAGATYGYTF
many . TRBJ1-6 TRBV6-5 TGTGCCAGCAGTTACTCTATCAGGGTTCTAAATTCACCCCTCCACTTT CASSYSIRVLNSPLHF
many . TRBJ2-3 TRBV7-3 TGTGCCAGCAGCTTAGACGGATGGAGCACAGATACGCAGTATTTT CASSLDGWSTDTQYF
many TRBD2 TRBJ2-7 TRBV15 TGTGCCACCAGCAGAGACGGGAGGTTCGACCACGAGCAGTACTTC CATSRDGRFDHEQYF
many . TRBJ2-3 TRBV18 TGTGCCAGCTCACCACCGGGCGGCACAGATACGCAGTATTTT CASSPPGGTDTQYF
few . TRBJ1-2 TRBV9 TGTGCCAGCAGCACTCTCAACGTGATGGGCGGTGGCTACACCTTC CASSTLNVMGGGYTF
many . TRBJ2-5 TRBV20-1 TGCAGTGCTAGAGAGGATGAGACCCAGTACTTC CSAREDETQYF
many . TRBJ1-1 TRBV7-8 TGTGCCAGCAGCTTAAAGCTGGGGGGGAACACTGAAGCTTTCTTT CASSLKLGGNTEAFF
many . TRBJ1-3 TRBV12-3/TRBV12-4 TGTGCCAGCAGACTCACCGGGCCCTCGGCTGGAAACACCATATATTTT CASRLTGPSAGNTIYF
. . TRBJ2-1 TRBV27 TGTGCCAGCAGTCCCATAACCGTACTAGGGGCCTCCTACAATGAGCAGTTCTTC CASSPITVLGASYNEQFF
few . TRBJ2-4 TRBV19 TGTGCCAGTAGTCTTTTTTTTGGTTGGGGGCGCGACAAAAACATTCAGTACTTC CASSLFFGWGRDKNIQYF
many TRBD2 TRBJ2-3 TRBV30 TGTGCCTCCAAACCTCTAGCGGGCCTTACAGATACGCAGTATTTT CASKPLAGLTDTQYF
. TRBD2 TRBJ2-7 TRBV7-2 TGTGCCAGCAGCTCGTTTGCGGGAGGGTTCTCCGAGCAGTACTTC CASSSFAGGFSEQYF
few TRBD2 TRBJ2-7 TRBV7-9 TGTGCCAGCAGCTTAGGATCTAGCGGGAGGGCCCTGTACTTC CASSLGSSGRALYF
many . TRBJ1-3 TRBV28 TGTGCCAGCAGTTTACGGACCCTGATCTCTGGAAACACCATATATTTT CASSLRTLISGNTIYF
many . TRBJ1-2 TRBV10-3 TGTGCCATCAGTGACTTGCGAGGTTTCAACTATGGCTACACCTTC CAISDLRGFNYGYTF
. . TRBJ2-1 TRBV27 TGTGCCAGCAGTCCACTTAGTTCGGGTAGCACTTACAATGAGCAGTTCTTC CASSPLSSGSTYNEQFF
few TRBD2 TRBJ2-3 TRBV11-2 TGTGCCAGCAGCTTAAGACTAGCGGGAGTGATAGATACGCAGTATTTT CASSLRLAGVIDTQYF
many TRBD1 TRBJ2-2 TRBV25-1 TGTGCCAGCAGTGGCGACAGGGGCGGAACGGACGGGGAGCTGTTTTTT CASSGDRGGTDGELFF
many . TRBJ1-5 TRBV6-9 TGTGCCAGCGGCAGGGCAAATCCCTGGGAGCCCCAGCATTTT CASGRANPWEPQHF
many . TRBJ1-2 TRBV6-5 TGTGCCAGCAGTTACTCCCCACAGGCGGGCTATGGCTACACCTTC CASSYSPQAGYGYTF
many TRBD1 TRBJ1-6 TRBV20-1 TGCAGTGCCAGAGCGGGACAGGTTCGCACTTCACCCCTCCACTTT CSARAGQVRTSPLHF
. TRBD1 TRBJ2-1 TRBV6-2/TRBV6-3 TGTGCCAGTTCGGACAGGGTGGTCGATGAGCAGTTCTTC CASSDRVVDEQFF
few . TRBJ2-3 TRBV28 TGTGCCAGCAGTTCTCGGGCCTCCTCGGATACGCAGTATTTT CASSSRASSDTQYF
few . TRBJ1-3 TRBV4-3 TGCGCCAGCAGCCAAGTACAGAGCTCTGGAAACACCATATATTTT CASSQVQSSGNTIYF
few . TRBJ1-1 TRBV6-1 TGTGCCAGCAGTACAAGACTAAACACTGAAGCTTTCTTT CASSTRLNTEAFF
. . TRBJ2-7 TRBV6-2/TRBV6-3 TGTGCCAGCAGTTACTCTAGGAACAGGCCCACCTACGAGCAGTACTTC CASSYSRNRPTYEQYF
few . TRBJ1-1 TRBV20-1 TGCAGTGCTAGAGAATGGTTGGGGAACACTGAAGCTTTCTTT CSAREWLGNTEAFF
. . TRBJ2-2 TRBV10-3 TGTGCCATCAGTCTGGGGCGGAACACCGGGGAGCTGTTTTTT CAISLGRNTGELFF
many TRBD2 TRBJ2-6 TRBV4-3 TGCGCCAGCAGCCAAGATTCGGGGGGCTCTGGGGCCAACGTCCTGACTTTC CASSQDSGGSGANVLTF
. . TRBJ2-2 TRBV9 TGTGCCAGCAGCGTAGAAACTCCCGGGGAGCTGTTTTTT CASSVETPGELFF
few . TRBJ1-1 TRBV4-1 TGCGCCAGCAGCCAAGATCTGGGGAGCGTGAACACTGAAGCTTTCTTT CASSQDLGSVNTEAFF
few TRBD2 TRBJ2-7 TRBV6-2/TRBV6-3 TGTGCCAGCAGTTACCGAGCGGGGGCCCACGAGCAGTACTTC CASSYRAGAHEQYF
many . TRBJ1-6 TRBV12-3/TRBV12-4 TGTGCCAGCAGCCGCAACGTGAGGACCCTCCACTTT CASSRNVRTLHF
. TRBD2 TRBJ2-3 TRBV7-2 TGTGCCAGCAGCTTTACTAGCGGGAGGTTGCGTACGCAGTATTTT CASSFTSGRLRTQYF
many TRBD2 TRBJ2-2 TRBV4-2 TGTGCCAGCAGCCAAGAGTGGTCCGGGACTAGAGGTTGGACCGGGGAGCTGTTTTTT CASSQEWSGTRGWTGELFF
. TRBD1 TRBJ1-6 TRBV20-1 TGCAGTGCTAGATCAGTGACAGGGGGCTACAATTCACCCCTCCACTTT CSARSVTGGYNSPLHF
. . TRBJ1-1 TRBV7-6 TGTGCCAGCAGCTTTGGGACTGAAGCTTTCTTT CASSFGTEAFF
. TRBD2 TRBJ2-7 TRBV28 TGTGCCAGCAGTTTAAGGCTAGCGGGAGGCAAAAGGGCCGAGCAGTACTTC CASSLRLAGGKRAEQYF
few TRBD1 TRBJ2-7 TRBV20-1 TGCAGTGCTGGACGACCGGGACAGGGTTCCGCCGAGCAGTACTTC CSAGRPGQGSAEQYF
few . TRBJ1-5 TRBV11-3 TGTGCCAGCAGCTTAGATCAAAGGGTTCTTAGCAATCAGCCCCAGCATTTT CASSLDQRVLSNQPQHF
many TRBD2 TRBJ2-2 TRBV4-2 TGTGCCAGCAGCCAAGAACTAGCGGGTGGCCGGGAGCTGTTTTTT CASSQELAGGRELFF
. . TRBJ2-7 TRBV7-6 TGTGCCAGCAGCTCACAGGAGGGGGGAGAGCAGTACTTC CASSSQEGGEQYF
many TRBD1 TRBJ1-4 TRBV5-1 TGCGCCAGCAGCTGGGGGACAGGCGGGGGCAATGAAAAACTGTTTTTT CASSWGTGGGNEKLFF